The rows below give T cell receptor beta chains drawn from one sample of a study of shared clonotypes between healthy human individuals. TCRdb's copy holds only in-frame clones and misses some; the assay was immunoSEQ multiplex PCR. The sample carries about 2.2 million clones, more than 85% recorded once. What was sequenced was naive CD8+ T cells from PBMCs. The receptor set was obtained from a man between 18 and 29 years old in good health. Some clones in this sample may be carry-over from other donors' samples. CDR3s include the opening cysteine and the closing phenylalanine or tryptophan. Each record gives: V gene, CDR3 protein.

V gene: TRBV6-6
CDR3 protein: CASSYYLAGVDEQFF

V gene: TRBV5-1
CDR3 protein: CASSPMGANEQFF

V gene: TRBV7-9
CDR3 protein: CASSLGPWEGKGTEAFF

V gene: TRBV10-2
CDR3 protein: CASRPTVYEQYF

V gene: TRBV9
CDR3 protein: CASSVITDNEQFF

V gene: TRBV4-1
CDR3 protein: CASSQALVGPRQPQHF

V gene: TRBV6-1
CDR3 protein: CASIPDRGYNEQFF

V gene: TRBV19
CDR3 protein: CASSMGLAESIDEQFF

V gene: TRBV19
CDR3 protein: CASSIGLQGTNYGYTF

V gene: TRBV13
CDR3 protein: CASSLGVGRVSEAFF

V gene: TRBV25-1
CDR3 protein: CASSDRAGEQYF

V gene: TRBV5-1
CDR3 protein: CASSLVESYEQYF

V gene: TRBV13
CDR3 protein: CASSSDGGGETQYF

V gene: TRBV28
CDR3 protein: CASSSHREQYF

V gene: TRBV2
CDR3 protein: CASSEQAGGIFPGELFF

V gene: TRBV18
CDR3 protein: CASSREAGGPNNEQFF

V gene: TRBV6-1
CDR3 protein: CASIRDRTYEQYF

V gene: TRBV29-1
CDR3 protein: CSVEDDQGADGYTF

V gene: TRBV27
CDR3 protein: CASRRGSAEKLFF

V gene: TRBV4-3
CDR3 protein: CASSHNTGGGGYGYTF

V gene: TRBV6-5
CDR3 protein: CASSYSSGNYGYTF

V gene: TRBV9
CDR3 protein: CASSVGYGSSYNEQFF

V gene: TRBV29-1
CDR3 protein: CSVEAGEYEQYF

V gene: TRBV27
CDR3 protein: CASRYSGRAESYEQYF

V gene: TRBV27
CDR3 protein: CASSPDRGQETQYF

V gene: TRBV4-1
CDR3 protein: CASSQNGRTEAFF